This T cell receptor (beta chain) was captured in a study of breast tumors, draining lymph nodes, adjacent tissues. V was shortened by 6 bases and J by 8 bases, with 16 bases between the two germline ends. Germline V gives CDR1 MNHEY, CDR2 SVGEGT. There are 13 residues in the CDR3. Via MiXCR, TCRdb re-called the multiplex PCR reads, giving one row per CDR3 protein. The sample records some 100,000 distinct CDR3 sequences, about 20% being singletons. Notes on the study in general: Tumor repertoires ranked between lymph nodes and nontumor tissue in diversity, with V and J gene preferences. Data only fit, rather than demonstrated, lymph node origin of most tumor T cells. Data fit most tumor T cells coming from lymph node, expanding in tumor.

A remark on this clonotype: What it binds is not known.

Axillary draining lymph nodes of breast cancer patients supplied the node samples. The receptor was isolated from a female donor with breast cancer. Some clones in this sample may be carry-over from other donors' samples. Sequencing was done on a sample of axillary lymph node tissue. The genes are TRBV6-2 or TRBV6-3 and TRBJ1-2; D remains ambiguous. CDR3 protein: CASRHDRPAGYTF. CDR3 nucleotides: TGTGCCAGCAGACACGACCGCCCGGCCGGCTACACCTTC.